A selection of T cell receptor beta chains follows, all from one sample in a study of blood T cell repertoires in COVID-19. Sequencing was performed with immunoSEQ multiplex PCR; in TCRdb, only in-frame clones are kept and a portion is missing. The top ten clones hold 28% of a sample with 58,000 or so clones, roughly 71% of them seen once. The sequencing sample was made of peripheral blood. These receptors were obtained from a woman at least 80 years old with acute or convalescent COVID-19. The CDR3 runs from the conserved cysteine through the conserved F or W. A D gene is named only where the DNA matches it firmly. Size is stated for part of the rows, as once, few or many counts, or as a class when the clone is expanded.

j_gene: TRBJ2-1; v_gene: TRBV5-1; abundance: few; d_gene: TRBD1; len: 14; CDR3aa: CASSPRTGANEQFF; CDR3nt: TGCGCCAGCAGCCCCAGGACAGGAGCGAATGAGCAGTTCTTC
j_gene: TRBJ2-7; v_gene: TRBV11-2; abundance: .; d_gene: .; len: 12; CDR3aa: CASSTSSYEQYF; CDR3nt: TGTGCCAGCAGCACATCCTCCTACGAGCAGTACTTC
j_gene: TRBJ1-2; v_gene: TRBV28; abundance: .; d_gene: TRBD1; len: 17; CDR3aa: CASSRQGQGARIYGYTF; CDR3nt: TGTGCCAGCAGTCGCCAGGGACAGGGGGCGAGGATCTATGGCTACACCTTC
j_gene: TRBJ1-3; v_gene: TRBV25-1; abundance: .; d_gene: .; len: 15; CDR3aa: CASSEWRGAGNTIYF; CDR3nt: TGTGCCAGCAGTGAATGGAGAGGAGCTGGAAACACCATATATTTT
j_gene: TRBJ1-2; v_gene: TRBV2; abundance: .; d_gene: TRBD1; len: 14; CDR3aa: CASRPGTGGYGYTF; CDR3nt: TGTGCCAGCAGACCCGGGACAGGGGGATATGGCTACACCTTC
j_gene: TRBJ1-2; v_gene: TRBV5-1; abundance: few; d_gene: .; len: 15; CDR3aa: CASSLGVGAGYGYTF; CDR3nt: TGCGCCAGCAGCTTGGGTGTGGGGGCAGGCTATGGCTACACCTTC
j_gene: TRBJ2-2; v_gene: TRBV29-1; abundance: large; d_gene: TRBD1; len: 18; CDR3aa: CSAQSLGGQGVNTGELFF; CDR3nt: TGCAGCGCTCAATCCTTGGGTGGACAGGGGGTTAACACCGGGGAGCTGTTTTTT
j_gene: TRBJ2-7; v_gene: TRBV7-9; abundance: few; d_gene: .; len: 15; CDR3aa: CASRATRNASYEQYF; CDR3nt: TGTGCCAGCAGGGCTACTAGGAATGCTTCCTACGAGCAGTACTTC
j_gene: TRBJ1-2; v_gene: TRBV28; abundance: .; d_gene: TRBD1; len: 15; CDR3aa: CASSPDRVYGYGYTF; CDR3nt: TGTGCCAGCAGTCCCGACAGGGTTTACGGCTATGGCTACACCTTC
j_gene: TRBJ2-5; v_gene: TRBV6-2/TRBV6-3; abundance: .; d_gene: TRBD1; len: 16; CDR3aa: CASSLVGTGGAETQYF; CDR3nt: TGTGCCAGCAGTCTAGTCGGGACAGGGGGCGCAGAGACCCAGTACTTC
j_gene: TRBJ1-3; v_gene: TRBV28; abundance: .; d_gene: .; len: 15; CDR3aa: CASSSPPGMGNTIYF; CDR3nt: TGTGCCAGCAGTTCCCCCCCCGGGATGGGAAACACCATATATTTT
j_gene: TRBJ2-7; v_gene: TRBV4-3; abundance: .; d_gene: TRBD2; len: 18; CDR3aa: CASSQVLTLAENTYEQYF; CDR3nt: TGCGCCAGCAGCCAAGTCCTAACACTAGCGGAAAATACCTACGAGCAGTACTTC
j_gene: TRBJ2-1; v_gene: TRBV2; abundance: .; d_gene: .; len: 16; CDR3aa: CASSGGVGNIYNEQFF; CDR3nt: TGTGCCAGCAGTGGGGGGGTAGGTAACATCTACAATGAGCAGTTCTTC
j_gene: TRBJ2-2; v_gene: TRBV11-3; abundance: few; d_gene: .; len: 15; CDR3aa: CASSSYRVAPGELFF; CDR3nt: TGTGCCAGCAGCTCCTACAGGGTTGCCCCCGGGGAGCTGTTTTTT
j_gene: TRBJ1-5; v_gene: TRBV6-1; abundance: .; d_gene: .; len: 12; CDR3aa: CASSEARGPQHF; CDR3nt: TGTGCCAGCAGTGAAGCGCGGGGGCCCCAGCATTTT
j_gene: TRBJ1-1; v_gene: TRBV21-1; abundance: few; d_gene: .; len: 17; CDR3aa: CASSKARQGALNTEAFF; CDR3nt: TGTGCCAGCAGCAAAGCCCGACAGGGAGCCCTGAACACTGAAGCTTTCTTT
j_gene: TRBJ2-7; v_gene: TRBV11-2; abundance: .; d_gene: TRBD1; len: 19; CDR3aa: CASSLANRGSPLNSYEQYF; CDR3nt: TGTGCCAGCAGCTTAGCGAACAGGGGGTCTCCTTTAAACTCCTACGAGCAGTACTTC
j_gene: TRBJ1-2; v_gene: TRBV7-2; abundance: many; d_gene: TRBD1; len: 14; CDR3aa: CASSATGGAHGYTF; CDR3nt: TGTGCCAGCAGCGCAACAGGGGGCGCACATGGCTACACCTTC
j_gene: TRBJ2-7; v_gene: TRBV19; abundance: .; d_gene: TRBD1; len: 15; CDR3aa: CASSVGQGGFYEQYF; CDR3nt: TGTGCCAGTAGTGTGGGACAGGGAGGTTTCTACGAGCAGTACTTC
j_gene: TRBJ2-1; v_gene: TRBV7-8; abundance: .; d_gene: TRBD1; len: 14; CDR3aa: CASSPGTGFNEQFF; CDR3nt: TGTGCCAGCAGCCCAGGGACAGGGTTCAATGAGCAGTTCTTC
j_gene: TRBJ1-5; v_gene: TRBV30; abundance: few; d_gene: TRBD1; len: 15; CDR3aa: CAWSTGVGSNQPQHF; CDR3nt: TGTGCCTGGAGTACAGGGGTGGGTAGCAATCAGCCCCAGCATTTT
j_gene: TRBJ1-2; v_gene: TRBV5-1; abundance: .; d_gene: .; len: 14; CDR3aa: CASSVATENYGYTF; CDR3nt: TGCGCCAGCAGCGTTGCTACAGAGAACTATGGCTACACCTTC
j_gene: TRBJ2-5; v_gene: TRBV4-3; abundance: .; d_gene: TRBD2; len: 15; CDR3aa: CASSRGLADVETQYF; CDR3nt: TGCGCCAGCAGCCGGGGACTAGCGGACGTAGAGACCCAGTACTTC
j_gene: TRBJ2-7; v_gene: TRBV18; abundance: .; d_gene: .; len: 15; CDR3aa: CASSRTGTATYEQYF; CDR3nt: TGTGCCAGCTCACGTACGGGGACTGCCACCTACGAGCAGTACTTC
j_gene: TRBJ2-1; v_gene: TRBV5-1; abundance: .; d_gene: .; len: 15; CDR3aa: CASSQGTIAADEQFF; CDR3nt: TGCGCCAGCAGCCAAGGGACGATAGCGGCCGATGAGCAGTTCTTC
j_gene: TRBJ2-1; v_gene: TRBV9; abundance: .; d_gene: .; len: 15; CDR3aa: CASSRLDYSYNEQFF; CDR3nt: TGTGCCAGCAGTCGGCTGGACTACTCCTACAATGAGCAGTTCTTC
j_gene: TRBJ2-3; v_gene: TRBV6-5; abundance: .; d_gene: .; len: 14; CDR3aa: CASRTTSLTDTQYF; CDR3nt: TGTGCCAGCAGAACGACTAGTCTTACAGATACGCAGTATTTT
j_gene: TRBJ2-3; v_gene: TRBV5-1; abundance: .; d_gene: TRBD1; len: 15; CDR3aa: CASSLMQGASDTQYF; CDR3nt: TGCGCCAGCAGCTTGATGCAGGGGGCATCAGATACGCAGTATTTT
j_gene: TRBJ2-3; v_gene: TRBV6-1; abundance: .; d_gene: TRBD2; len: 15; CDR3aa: CASSDVGGPADTQYF; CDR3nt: TGTGCCAGCAGTGACGTGGGAGGGCCCGCAGATACGCAGTATTTT
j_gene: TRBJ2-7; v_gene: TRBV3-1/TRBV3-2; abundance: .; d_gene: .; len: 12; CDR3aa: CASSQRVYEQYF; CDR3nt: TGTGCCAGCAGCCAACGAGTTTACGAGCAGTACTTC
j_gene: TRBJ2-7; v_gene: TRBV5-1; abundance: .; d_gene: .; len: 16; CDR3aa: CASSSRLMRDLGEQYF; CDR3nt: TGCGCCAGCAGCTCCCGTTTAATGCGGGACTTAGGCGAGCAGTACTTC
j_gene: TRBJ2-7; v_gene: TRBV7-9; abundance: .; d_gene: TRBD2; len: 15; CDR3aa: CASSPRTSGNDEQYF; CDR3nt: TGTGCCAGCAGCCCCCGGACTAGCGGGAACGACGAGCAGTACTTC
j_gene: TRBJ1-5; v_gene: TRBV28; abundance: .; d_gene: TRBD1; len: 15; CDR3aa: CASSLWGRGDQPQHF; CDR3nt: TGTGCCAGCAGTTTATGGGGCAGGGGGGATCAGCCCCAGCATTTT
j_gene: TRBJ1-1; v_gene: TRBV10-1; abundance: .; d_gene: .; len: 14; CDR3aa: CASSSVRGGTEAFF; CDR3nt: TGCGCCAGCAGTTCCGTACGGGGGGGGACTGAAGCTTTCTTT
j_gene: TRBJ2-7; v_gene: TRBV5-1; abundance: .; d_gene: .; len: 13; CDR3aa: CASSLRSSYEQYF; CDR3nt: TGCGCCAGCAGCCTACGGAGCTCCTACGAGCAGTACTTC
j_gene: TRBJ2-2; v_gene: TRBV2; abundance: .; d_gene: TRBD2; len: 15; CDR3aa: CASIGLAGGGGELFF; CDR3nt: TGTGCCAGCATCGGACTAGCGGGAGGGGGCGGGGAGCTGTTTTTT
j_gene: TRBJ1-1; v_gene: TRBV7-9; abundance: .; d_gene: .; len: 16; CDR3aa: CASSYTTPGGTAEAFF; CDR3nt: TGTGCCAGCAGCTATACAACCCCGGGGGGAACGGCTGAAGCTTTCTTT
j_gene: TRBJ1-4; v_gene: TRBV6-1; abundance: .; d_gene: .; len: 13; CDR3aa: CASSEPGSEKLFF; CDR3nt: TGTGCCAGCAGTGAACCAGGTAGTGAAAAACTGTTTTTT
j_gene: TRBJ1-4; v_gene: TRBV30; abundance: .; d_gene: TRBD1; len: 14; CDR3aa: CAWSWTGANEKLFF; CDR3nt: TGTGCCTGGAGCTGGACAGGGGCTAATGAAAAACTGTTTTTT
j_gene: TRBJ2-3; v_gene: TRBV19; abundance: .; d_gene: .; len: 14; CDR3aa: CASSRDWAADTQYF; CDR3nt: TGTGCCTCTTCAAGGGACTGGGCCGCAGATACGCAGTATTTT
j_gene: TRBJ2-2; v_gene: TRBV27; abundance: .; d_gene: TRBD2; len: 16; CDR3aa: CASRKVEAGITGELFF; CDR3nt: TGTGCCAGCAGGAAGGTTGAAGCGGGGATCACCGGGGAGCTGTTTTTT
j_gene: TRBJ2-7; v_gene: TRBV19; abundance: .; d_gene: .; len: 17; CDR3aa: CASRSPADSGGIHEQYF; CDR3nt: TGTGCCAGTAGAAGCCCAGCGGATTCTGGGGGCATCCACGAGCAGTACTTC
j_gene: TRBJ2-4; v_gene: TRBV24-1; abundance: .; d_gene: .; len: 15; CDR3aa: CATSDVAGGKNIQYF; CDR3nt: TGTGCCACCAGTGATGTAGCAGGGGGGAAAAACATTCAGTACTTC
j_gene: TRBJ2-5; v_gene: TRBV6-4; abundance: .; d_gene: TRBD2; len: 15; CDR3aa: CASSEISGRGETQYF; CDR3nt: TGTGCCAGCAGTGAAATCAGCGGGAGAGGGGAGACCCAGTACTTC
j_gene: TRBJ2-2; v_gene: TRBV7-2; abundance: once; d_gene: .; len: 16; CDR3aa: CASSSYGGRSTGELFF; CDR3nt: TGTGCCAGCAGCTCGTACGGAGGAAGGAGCACCGGGGAGCTGTTTTTT
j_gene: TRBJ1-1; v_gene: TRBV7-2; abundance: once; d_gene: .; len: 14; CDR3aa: CASSLVGVNTEAFF; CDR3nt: TGTGCCAGCAGCTTAGTAGGAGTGAACACTGAAGCTTTCTTT
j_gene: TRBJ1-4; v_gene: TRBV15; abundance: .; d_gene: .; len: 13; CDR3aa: CATSRGRDEKLFF; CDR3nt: TGTGCCACCAGCAGGGGGAGGGATGAAAAACTGTTTTTT
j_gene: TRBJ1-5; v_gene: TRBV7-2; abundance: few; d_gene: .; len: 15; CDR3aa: CASSLDISRESPQHF; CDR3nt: TGTGCCAGCAGCTTAGACATTAGTAGGGAGAGCCCCCAGCATTTT
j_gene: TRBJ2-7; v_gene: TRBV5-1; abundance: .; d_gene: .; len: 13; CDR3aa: CASSTDRDYEQYF; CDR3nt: TGCGCCAGCAGCACGGATCGGGACTACGAGCAGTACTTC
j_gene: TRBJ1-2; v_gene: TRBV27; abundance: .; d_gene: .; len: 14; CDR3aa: CASSLRQGNYGYTF; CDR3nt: TGTGCCAGCAGTTTAAGGCAGGGGAACTATGGCTACACCTTC
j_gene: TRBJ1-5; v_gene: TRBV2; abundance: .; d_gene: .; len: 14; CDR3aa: CASSGQGRDQPQHF; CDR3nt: TGTGCCAGCAGTGGGCAGGGAAGGGATCAGCCCCAGCATTTT
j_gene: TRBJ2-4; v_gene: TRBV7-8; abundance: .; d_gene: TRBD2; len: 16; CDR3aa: CASSPLAGAFQNIQYF; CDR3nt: TGTGCCAGCAGTCCGTTAGCGGGAGCCTTCCAAAACATTCAGTACTTC
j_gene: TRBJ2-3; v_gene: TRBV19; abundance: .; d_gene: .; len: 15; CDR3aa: CASSISQTGTDTQYF; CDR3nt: TGTGCCAGTAGTATCTCCCAGACAGGAACAGATACGCAGTATTTT
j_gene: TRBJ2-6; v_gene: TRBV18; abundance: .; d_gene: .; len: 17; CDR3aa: CASSPGGKSSGANVLTF; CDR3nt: TGTGCCAGCTCACCAGGAGGAAAGAGCTCTGGGGCCAACGTCCTGACTTTC
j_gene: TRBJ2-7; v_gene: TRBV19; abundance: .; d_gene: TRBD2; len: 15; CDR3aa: CASSYSSGRDHEQYF; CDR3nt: TGTGCCAGTAGTTACTCTAGCGGGAGGGACCACGAGCAGTACTTC
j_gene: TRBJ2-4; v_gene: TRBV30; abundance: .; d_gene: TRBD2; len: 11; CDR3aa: CAWGTSGAQYF; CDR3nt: TGTGCCTGGGGGACTAGCGGAGCCCAGTACTTC
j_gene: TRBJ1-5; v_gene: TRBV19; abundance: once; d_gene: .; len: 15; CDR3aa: CASRLQGGSNQPQHF; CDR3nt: TGTGCCAGTAGACTACAGGGTGGAAGCAATCAGCCCCAGCATTTT
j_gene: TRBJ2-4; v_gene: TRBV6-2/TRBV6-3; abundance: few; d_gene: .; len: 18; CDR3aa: CASSPTAFSGRAKNIQYF; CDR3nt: TGTGCCAGCAGCCCGACCGCCTTTAGCGGACGAGCCAAAAACATTCAGTACTTC
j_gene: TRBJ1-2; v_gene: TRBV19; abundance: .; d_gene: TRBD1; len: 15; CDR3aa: CASSTMGQGVYGYTF; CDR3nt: TGTGCCAGTAGTACGATGGGACAGGGGGTCTATGGCTACACCTTC